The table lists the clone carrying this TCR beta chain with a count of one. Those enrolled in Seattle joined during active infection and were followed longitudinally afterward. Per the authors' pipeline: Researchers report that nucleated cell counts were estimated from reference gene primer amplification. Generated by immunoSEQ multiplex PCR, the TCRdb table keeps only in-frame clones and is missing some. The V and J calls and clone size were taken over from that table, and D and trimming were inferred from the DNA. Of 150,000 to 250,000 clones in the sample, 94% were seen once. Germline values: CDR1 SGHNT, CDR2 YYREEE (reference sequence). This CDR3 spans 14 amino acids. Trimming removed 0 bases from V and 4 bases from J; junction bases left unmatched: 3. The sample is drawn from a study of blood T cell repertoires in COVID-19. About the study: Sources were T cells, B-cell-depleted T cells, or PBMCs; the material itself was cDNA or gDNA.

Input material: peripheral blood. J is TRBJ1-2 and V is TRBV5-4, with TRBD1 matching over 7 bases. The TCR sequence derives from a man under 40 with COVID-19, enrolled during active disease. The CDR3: CASSLDRGTYGYTF. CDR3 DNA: TGTGCCAGCAGCTTGGACAGGGGCACCTATGGCTACACCTTC.